Shown below are 10 T cell receptor beta chains from a single sample sequenced in a study of blood T cells in healthy people across ages. A J-beta primer mix and a sample-barcoded 5' primer were used in a second PCR of about 7 to 12 cycles. Via MiXCR, TCRdb re-called the 5' RACE reads, giving one row per CDR3 protein. The sample shows roughly 680,000 distinct CDR3 sequences, about 51% of them seen only once. Sequences were obtained from blood. Receptor source: a woman of 80 years or more in good health.

This clonotype has just a few counts. The gene calls are TRBV6-1 and TRBJ2-1; D might be TRBD1 (7 bases). The germline gives CDR1 MNHNS, CDR2 SASEGT. CDR3 size: 14 residues. V gave up 6 bases and J gave up 6 bases, with 15 bases separating them. CDR3 in amino acids: CASRDNRGGNEQFF. CDR3 nucleotide sequence: TGTGCCAGCAGGGACAACAGGGGAGGCAATGAGCAGTTCTTC.

Remarks on this clonotype: A much larger clone is a single base away; this may be a read error. V gene TRBV29-1 combines with J gene TRBJ1-2; D is undetermined. The CDR3 totals 13 residues. Germline values: CDR1 SQVTM, CDR2 ANQGSEA. The chain's CDR3 is CGAEGQTSYGYTF. Written as DNA, the CDR3 is TGCGGCGCCGAGGGTCAGACTTCTTATGGCTACACCTTC. Based on the CDR3 plus reference TRBV29-1 and TRBJ1-2, the full variable domain is SAVISQKPSRDICQRGTSLTIQCQVDSQVTMMFWYRQQPGQSLTLIATANQGSEATYESGFVIDKFPISRPNLTFSTLTVSNMSPEDSSIYLCGAEGQTSYGYTFGSGTRLTVV.

With respect to this clonotype: A read error may produce the germline difference seen at one junction end. The V call is TRBV28, the J call TRBJ2-2; TRBD2 agrees at 14 bases. The CDR3 has 16 residues. Germline V gene sequence: CDR1 MDHEN, CDR2 SYDVKM. This CDR3 reads CASRLSGLAGVGELFF. Written as DNA, the CDR3 is TGTGCCAGCAGGTTATCGGGACTAGCGGGAGTCGGGGAGCTGTTTTTT.

This clonotype has only a few counts. The rearrangement joins TRBV5-5 to TRBJ2-2, with D perhaps TRBD1 (5 bases). This CDR3 is 16 amino acids long. V gave up 6 bases and J gave up 2 bases, with 17 bases separating them. CDR1 is SGHKS and CDR2 is YYEKEE in the germline V gene (reference sequence). The CDR3 spells CASTMVPRVNTGELFF. CDR3 nucleotide sequence: TGTGCCAGCACCATGGTCCCCAGGGTCAACACCGGGGAGCTGTTTTTT.

This clonotype has a handful of counts. The chain is built from TRBV7-9 and TRBJ2-2; D is perhaps TRBD2 (5 bases). Trimming took 1 base from V and 4 from J, leaving 7 bases between them. This CDR3 has 14 amino acids. The germline V gene encodes CDR1 SEHNR and CDR2 FQNEAQ (reference sequence). CDR3 loop: CASSLGRSTGELFF. The CDR3 bases are TGTGCCAGCAGCTTAGGGAGGTCCACCGGGGAGCTGTTTTTT.

This clonotype was recorded at least ten times. The chain uses TRBV15 and TRBJ2-3, with D possibly being TRBD1 (5 bases). The germline V gene has CDR1 LNHNV and CDR2 YYDKDF (reference sequence). The CDR3 is made up of 17 amino acids. V was shortened by 5 bases and J by 0 bases, with 18 bases between the two germline ends. CDR3 DNA sequence: TGTGCCACCAGCCCAGTAAGGGGAAGGCTGAGCACAGATACGCAGTATTTT. Translated, it gives CATSPVRGRLSTDTQYF.

This chain links TRBV29-1 with TRBJ2-1; 7 nucleotides align to TRBD2. The CDR3 is 16 amino acids. V was clipped by 0 bases and J by 7 bases; unmatched bases: 12. CDR1 SQVTM and CDR2 ANQGSEA come from the germline V gene. The CDR3 reads CSVEDLTSPDINEQFF. CDR3 nucleotides: TGCAGCGTTGAAGATCTGACTAGCCCAGATATAAATGAGCAGTTCTTC.

This clonotype has more than one count but fewer than ten. The chain joins TRBV20-1 to TRBJ1-1, with a weak D call TRBD1 (5 bases). The CDR3 is made up of 15 amino acids. V shed 3 bases and J shed 3 bases, with 17 bases lying between them. Germline V gene lookup returns CDR1 DFQATT and CDR2 SNEGSKA (reference sequence). Here the CDR3 reads CSARDWGPGDTEAFF. Here the CDR3 DNA reads TGCAGTGCTAGGGACTGGGGCCCAGGCGACACTGAAGCTTTCTTT.

This clonotype has at least ten counts. V and J are TRBV10-3 and TRBJ2-1; TRBD1 matches at 8 bases. The ends lost 10 bases at V and 0 bases at J; junction bases unmatched: 2. The CDR3 covers 13 residues. The germline V gene has CDR1 ENHRY and CDR2 SYGVKD. CDR3 sequence reads: CATQGASYNEQFF. The CDR3 DNA follows: TGTGCCACCCAGGGGGCCTCCTACAATGAGCAGTTCTTC.

In its sample, this clonotype was seen a few times. This sequence joins TRBV5-1 and TRBJ2-2; 9 bases match TRBD2. Germline V gives CDR1 SGHRS, CDR2 YFSETQ. CDR3 length: 15 residues. The J segment lost 4 bases and the V segment lost 4 bases, leaving 5 bases of the junction unmatched. The CDR3 nucleotides are TGCGCCAGCAGCCCCGCTAGCGGGACCACCGGGGAGCTGTTTTTT. Translation: CASSPASGTTGELFF.